This TCR beta chain emerged from a study of T cells in Graves' hyperthyroidism and ophthalmopathy. Trimming stripped 4 bases from V and 0 bases from J, with 14 bases between. Germline values: CDR1 SGHRS, CDR2 YFSETQ. CDR3 size: 15 residues. Researchers took RNA transcripts and amplified the TCR beta CDR3 regions from them. Primed by the HTBI set, a first-round RT-PCR was run on the TCR CDR3. TCRdb processed the multiplex PCR reads anew with MiXCR; each CDR3 protein has one entry. Among under 300,000 distinct CDR3 sequences listed, roughly 14% were seen once. Exclusion of a patient resulted from uncontrolled infection, other autoimmune disease, pregnancy or lactation. Extraction of PBMCs used roughly 9.3 ml of fresh peripheral blood. This clonotype has at least ten counts.

The specimen was blood. The receptor's source is a woman aged 40 to 50 with Graves' hyperthyroidism that later progressed to Graves' ophthalmopathy. This chain joins TRBV5-1 and TRBJ2-7; D possibly corresponds to TRBD2 (6 bases). CDR3 residues: CASSPIAESSYEQYF. In nucleotides, the CDR3 is TGCGCCAGCAGCCCAATAGCGGAATCCTCCTACGAGCAGTACTTC.